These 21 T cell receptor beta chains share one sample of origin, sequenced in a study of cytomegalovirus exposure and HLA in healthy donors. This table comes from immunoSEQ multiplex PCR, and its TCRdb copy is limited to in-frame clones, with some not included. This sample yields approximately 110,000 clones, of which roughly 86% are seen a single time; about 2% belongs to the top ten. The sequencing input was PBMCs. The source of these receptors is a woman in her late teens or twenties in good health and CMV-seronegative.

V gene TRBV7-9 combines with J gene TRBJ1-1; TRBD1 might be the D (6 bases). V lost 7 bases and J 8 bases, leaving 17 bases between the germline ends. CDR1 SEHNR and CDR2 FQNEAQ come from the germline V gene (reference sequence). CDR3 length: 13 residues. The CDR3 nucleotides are TGTGCCAGCAAGATGGGGGCGCCGGGAGAAGCTTTCTTT. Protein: CASKMGAPGEAFF.

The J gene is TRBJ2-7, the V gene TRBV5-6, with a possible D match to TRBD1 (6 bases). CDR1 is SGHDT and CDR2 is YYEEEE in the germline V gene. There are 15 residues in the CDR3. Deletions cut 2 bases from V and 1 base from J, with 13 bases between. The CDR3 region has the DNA TGTGCCAGCAGCTTAGGCGCAGGGGCTTCCTACGAGCAGTACTTC. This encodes CASSLGAGASYEQYF.

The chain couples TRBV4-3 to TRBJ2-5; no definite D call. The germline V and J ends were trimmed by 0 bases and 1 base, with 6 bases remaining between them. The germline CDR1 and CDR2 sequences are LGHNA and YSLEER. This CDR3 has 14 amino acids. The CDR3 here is CASSQDFSQETQYF. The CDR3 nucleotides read TGCGCCAGCAGCCAAGACTTTAGCCAAGAGACCCAGTACTTC.

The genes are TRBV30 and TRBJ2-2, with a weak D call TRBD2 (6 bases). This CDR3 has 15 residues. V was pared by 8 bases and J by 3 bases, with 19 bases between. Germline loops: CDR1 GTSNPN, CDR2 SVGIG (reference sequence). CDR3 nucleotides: TGTGCCGTGAGACCGGGAGTGATGTACACCGGGGAGCTGTTTTTT. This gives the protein CAVRPGVMYTGELFF.

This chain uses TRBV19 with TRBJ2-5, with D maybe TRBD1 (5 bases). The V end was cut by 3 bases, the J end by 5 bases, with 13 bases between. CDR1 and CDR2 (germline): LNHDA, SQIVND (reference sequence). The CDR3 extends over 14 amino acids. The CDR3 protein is CASSINQGRETQYF. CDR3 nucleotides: TGTGCCAGTAGTATCAACCAGGGCCGGGAGACCCAGTACTTC.

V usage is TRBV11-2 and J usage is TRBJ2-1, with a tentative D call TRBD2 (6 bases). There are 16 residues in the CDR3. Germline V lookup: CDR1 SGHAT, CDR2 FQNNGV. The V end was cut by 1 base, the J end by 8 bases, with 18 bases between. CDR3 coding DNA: TGTGCCAGCAGCTTAGGGTCCAGGTTCGGGGGTGATGAGCAGTTCTTC. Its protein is CASSLGSRFGGDEQFF.

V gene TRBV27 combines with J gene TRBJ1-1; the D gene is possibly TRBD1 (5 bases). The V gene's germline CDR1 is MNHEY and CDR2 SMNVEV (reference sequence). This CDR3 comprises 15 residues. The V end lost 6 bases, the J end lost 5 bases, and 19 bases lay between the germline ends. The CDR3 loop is CASRDEPRRGTEAFF. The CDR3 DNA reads TGTGCCAGCAGAGACGAACCACGGAGGGGTACTGAAGCTTTCTTT.

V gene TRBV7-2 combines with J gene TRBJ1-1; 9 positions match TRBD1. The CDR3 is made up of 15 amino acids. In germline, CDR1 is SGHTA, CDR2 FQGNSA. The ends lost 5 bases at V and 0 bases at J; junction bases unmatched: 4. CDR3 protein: CASSAYRGLNTEAFF. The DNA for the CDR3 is TGTGCCAGCAGCGCATACAGGGGGCTGAACACTGAAGCTTTCTTT.

The CDR3 sequence: CASSEATLAGGVTDTQYF. Here the CDR3 DNA reads TGTGCCAGCAGTGAAGCTACCTTAGCGGGAGGGGTGACAGATACGCAGTATTTT. The rearrangement links TRBV6-1 to TRBJ2-3; 11 bases line up with TRBD2. After removal of 0 bases from V and 3 bases from J, the junction contained 8 bases not matched to a gene. The germline V gene has CDR1 MNHNS and CDR2 SASEGT. This CDR3 contains 18 residues.

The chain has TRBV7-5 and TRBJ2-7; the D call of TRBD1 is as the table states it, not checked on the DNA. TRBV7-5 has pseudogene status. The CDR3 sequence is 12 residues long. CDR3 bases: TGTGTCAGAAGCGGCGGACATACCGAGCAGTACTTC. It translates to CVRSGGHTEQYF.

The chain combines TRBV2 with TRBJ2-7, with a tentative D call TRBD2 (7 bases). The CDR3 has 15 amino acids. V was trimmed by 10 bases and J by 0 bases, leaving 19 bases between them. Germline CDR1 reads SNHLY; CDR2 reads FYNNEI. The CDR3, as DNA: TGTGCCACCCAGCTGGGAGGGGGAAGCTCCTACGAGCAGTACTTC. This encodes CATQLGGGSSYEQYF.

The CDR3 loop reads CASSSGTSGPNLAKNIQYF. The CDR3 DNA reads TGTGCCAGCAGCTCCGGGACTAGCGGGCCTAACCTAGCCAAAAACATTCAGTACTTC. V usage is TRBV11-2 and J usage is TRBJ2-4, with 12 bases matching TRBD2. CDR3 length equals 19 residues. The ends lost 4 bases at V and 0 bases at J; junction bases unmatched: 10. Germline assignment: CDR1 SGHAT and CDR2 FQNNGV.

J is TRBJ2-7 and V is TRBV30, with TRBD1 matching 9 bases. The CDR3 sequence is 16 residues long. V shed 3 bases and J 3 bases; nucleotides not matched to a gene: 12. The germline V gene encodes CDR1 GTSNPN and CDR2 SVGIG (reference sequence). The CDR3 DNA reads TGTGCCTGGAGCCCCCTACCGGGACAGGGAAACTACGAGCAGTACTTC. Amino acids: CAWSPLPGQGNYEQYF.

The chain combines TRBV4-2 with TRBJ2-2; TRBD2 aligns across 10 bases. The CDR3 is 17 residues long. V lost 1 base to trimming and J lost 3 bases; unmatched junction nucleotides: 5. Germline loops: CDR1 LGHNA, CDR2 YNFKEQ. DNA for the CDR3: TGTGCCAGCAGCCAAGGGGGAGGACTAGCGGACACCGGGGAGCTGTTTTTT. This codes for CASSQGGGLADTGELFF.

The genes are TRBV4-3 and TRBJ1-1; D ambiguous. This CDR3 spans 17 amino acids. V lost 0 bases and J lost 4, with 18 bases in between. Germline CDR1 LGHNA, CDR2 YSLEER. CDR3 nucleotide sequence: TGCGCCAGCAGCCAAGACAGTTCCTCACAACCGGGCACTGAAGCTTTCTTT. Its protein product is CASSQDSSSQPGTEAFF.

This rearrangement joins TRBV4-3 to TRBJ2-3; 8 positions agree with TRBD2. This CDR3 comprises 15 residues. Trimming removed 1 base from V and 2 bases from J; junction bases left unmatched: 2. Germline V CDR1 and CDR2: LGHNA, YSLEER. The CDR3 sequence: CASSQAGGPTDTQYF. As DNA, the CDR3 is TGCGCCAGCAGCCAAGCGGGGGGGCCCACAGATACGCAGTATTTT.

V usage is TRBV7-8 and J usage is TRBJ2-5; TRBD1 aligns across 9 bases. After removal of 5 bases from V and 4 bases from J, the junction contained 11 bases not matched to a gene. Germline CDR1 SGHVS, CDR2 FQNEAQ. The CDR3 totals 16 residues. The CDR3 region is CASSPGRTGEGETQYF. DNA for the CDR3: TGTGCCAGCAGCCCAGGGAGGACAGGGGAAGGAGAGACCCAGTACTTC.

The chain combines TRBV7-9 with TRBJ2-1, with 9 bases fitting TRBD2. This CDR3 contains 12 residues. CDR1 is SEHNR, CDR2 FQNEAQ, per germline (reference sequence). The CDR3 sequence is CAVEREVGGKFF. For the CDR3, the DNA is TGTGCAGTCGAGCGGGAGGTGGGAGGGAAGTTCTTC.

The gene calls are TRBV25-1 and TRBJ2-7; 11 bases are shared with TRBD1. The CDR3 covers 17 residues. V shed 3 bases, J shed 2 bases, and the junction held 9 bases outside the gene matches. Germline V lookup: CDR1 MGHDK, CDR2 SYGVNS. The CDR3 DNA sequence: TGTGCCAGCAGTGATACCGGGACAGGGGGTCCCCCCTACGAGCAGTACTTC. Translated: CASSDTGTGGPPYEQYF.

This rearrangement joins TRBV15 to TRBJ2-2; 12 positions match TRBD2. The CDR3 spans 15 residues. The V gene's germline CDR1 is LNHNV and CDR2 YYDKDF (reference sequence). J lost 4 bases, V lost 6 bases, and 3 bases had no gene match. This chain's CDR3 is CATRTSGGGTGELFF. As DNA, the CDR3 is TGTGCCACCAGGACTAGCGGGGGTGGCACCGGGGAGCTGTTTTTT. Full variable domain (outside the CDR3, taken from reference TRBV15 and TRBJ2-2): DAMVIQNPRYQVTQFGKPVTLSCSQTLNHNVMYWYQQKSSQAPKLLFHYYDKDFNNEADTPDNFQSRRPNTSFCFLDIRSPGLGDTAMYLCATRTSGGGTGELFFGEGSRLTVL.

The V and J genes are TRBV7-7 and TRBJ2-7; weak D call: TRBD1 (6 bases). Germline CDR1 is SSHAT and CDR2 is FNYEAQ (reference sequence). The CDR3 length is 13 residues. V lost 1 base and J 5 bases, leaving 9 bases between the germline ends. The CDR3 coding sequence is TGTGCCAGCAGCTTAGACAGGGACCACGAGCAGTACTTC. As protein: CASSLDRDHEQYF.